The clone carrying this T cell receptor (beta chain) was counted at least ten times. Its target is not known. A read error may produce the germline difference seen at one junction end. The data belong to a study of T cells after yellow fever vaccination. MiXCR was run by TCRdb on the 5' RACE reads, yielding one entry per CDR3 protein. The table lists about 130,000 distinct CDR3 sequences, more than 6% of them singletons. Study-level findings and limits: Highly abundant clonotypes carried over from the bulk population could end up in FACS-sorted repertoires as contaminants. Post-booster repertoires again held most primary-vaccination clones (about 95% CD4, 80% to 90% CD8). It was a small share of clonotypes that appeared in both CD4 and CD8 compartments.

This sequence originates from a man between 18 and 29 years old who received the YFV17D yellow fever vaccine. This sample comprised CD4+ T cells sorted from PBMCs, obtained 10 to 11 days after the first yellow fever vaccination.

CDR3 protein: CASSLGLAGSTDTQYF. The CDR3 coding sequence is TGTGCCAGCAGTCTCGGACTAGCGGGTAGCACAGATACGCAGTATTTT. The chain has TRBV5-1 and TRBJ2-3, with 11 bases that match TRBD2. Per germline, CDR1 SGHRS and CDR2 YFSETQ. The CDR3 loop spans 16 amino acids.